These 8 T cell receptor beta chains came from one sample sequenced in a study of cytomegalovirus exposure and HLA in healthy donors. Amplification used 60 Vbeta primers and 13 Jbeta primers. Profiled with immunoSEQ multiplex PCR; TCRdb holds only in-frame clones, not every one. The table lists around 100,000 clones, approximately 80% of them singletons. Sequencing was carried out using PBMCs. All receptors come from a male donor in good health and CMV-seropositive.

The chain employs TRBV28 and TRBJ2-7; 7 positions match TRBD1. Germline CDR1 and CDR2: MDHEN and SYDVKM. The V segment lost 4 bases and the J segment 7 bases; nucleotides outside the gene matches: 10. This CDR3 comprises 14 residues. The CDR3 DNA reads as TGTGCCAGCAGTTCGACAGGGTTTTGGGGAGAGCAGTACTTC. Translating gives CASSSTGFWGEQYF.

This clone has just a few counts. The genes are TRBV5-1 and TRBJ2-7; 9 bases are shared with TRBD1. From germline, CDR1 is SGHRS and CDR2 YFSETQ. The CDR3 sequence is 15 residues long. V shed 3 bases, J shed 1 base, and the junction held 5 bases outside the gene matches. The DNA for the CDR3 is TGCGCCAGCAGCTGGGTGACAGGGGGTTCCTACGAGCAGTACTTC. Its translation is CASSWVTGGSYEQYF.

The chain links TRBV6-1 to TRBJ1-4, with D possibly TRBD1 on 6 matching bases. Germline V lookup: CDR1 MNHNS, CDR2 SASEGT. CDR3 length: 15 residues. The V end lost 2 bases, the J end lost 3 bases, and 10 bases lay between the germline ends. The CDR3 sequence is CASSENRVSNEKLFF. For the CDR3, the DNA is TGTGCCAGCAGTGAAAACAGGGTATCTAATGAAAAACTGTTTTTT.

The CDR3 DNA reads as TGTGCCAGCAGCTTAGCGCCAGGGTGGGGCTACACCTTC. This gives the protein CASSLAPGWGYTF. The rearrangement links TRBV7-2 to TRBJ1-2; weak D call: TRBD1 (5 bases). Germline lookup yields CDR1 SGHTA and CDR2 FQGNSA. The CDR3 loop spans 13 amino acids. V was cut by 0 bases and J by 8 bases, with 10 bases left in between.

This rearrangement joins TRBV7-3 to TRBJ2-1; 7 nucleotides match TRBD2. CDR3 length equals 12 residues. CDR1 SGHTA and CDR2 FQGTGA come from the germline V gene. The ends lost 2 bases at V and 9 bases at J; junction bases unmatched: 1. The CDR3, as DNA: TGTGCCAGCAGCTTAGCGGGAGTTGAGCAGTTCTTC. It yields the protein CASSLAGVEQFF.

The chain carries TRBV4-1 and TRBJ2-1, with D possibly TRBD2 on 6 matching bases. The V and J ends lost 0 bases and 8 bases respectively, with 14 bases between them. CDR1 MGHRA and CDR2 YSYEKL come from the germline V gene. The CDR3 runs to 15 residues. In DNA form, the CDR3 reads TGCGCCAGCAGCCAAGATAATTTACTAGCTTATGAGCAGTTCTTC. This sequence encodes CASSQDNLLAYEQFF.

The V gene is TRBV14, the J gene TRBJ2-3, with D possibly being TRBD1 (5 bases). V lost 0 bases to trimming and J lost 5 bases, with 6 bases between them. The germline gives CDR1 SGHDN, CDR2 FVKESK. This CDR3 is 13 amino acids long. The CDR3 region is CASSQEQGDTQYF. In DNA, the CDR3 is TGTGCCAGCAGCCAAGAGCAGGGAGATACGCAGTATTTT.

The rearrangement uses TRBV28 and TRBJ1-6, with TRBD1 matching 7 bases. The CDR3 extends over 15 amino acids. The germline V gene has CDR1 MDHEN and CDR2 SYDVKM. Unmatched junction bases numbered 19, after V lost 5 bases and J lost 18 bases. As DNA, the CDR3 is TGTGCCAGCAGTGCCTATACAGGGGCGGGGGGGGTCCCCCACTTT. Its protein is CASSAYTGAGGVPHF.